This T cell receptor beta chain was sequenced for a study of blood T cell repertoires in COVID-19. TCRdb's table, derived via immunoSEQ multiplex PCR, lists solely in-frame clones and lacks some. Here the sample spans about 400,000 clones, roughly 90% being singletons. The CDR3 has 13 amino acids. V was clipped by 5 bases and J by 5 bases; unmatched bases: 5. The source material was PBMCs or T cells enriched from blood (not recorded which). This chain connects TRBV12-3 or TRBV12-4 to TRBJ2-5; 7 positions match TRBD1. This receptor was taken from a young woman who had recovered from COVID-19. The CDR3 spells CASSTTGPETQYF. The CDR3 coding sequence is TGTGCCAGCAGTACGACAGGGCCGGAGACCCAGTACTTC.